These T cell receptor beta chains were read from a single sample in a study of CD8+ T cells in alopecia areata. Repertoires were generated with immunoSEQ multiplex PCR, while TCRdb's copy carries only in-frame clones and drops some. This sample has approximately 280,000 clones, with about three fifths found just once. The sequenced sample was CD4+ T cells sorted from blood, obtained at week 24, from a patient treated with tofacitinib. The receptor set was obtained from a human donor with alopecia areata. Each CDR3 is given with its conserved first and last residue. The D gene is left open where the match is weak. Some rows have no size entry. The others give once, few or many, or a class for an expanded clone.

V	D	J	size	DNA	CDR3
TRBV7-2	TRBD2	TRBJ2-5	.	TGTGCCAGCAGCTTGGGGGGGACCCAAGAGACCCAGTACTTC	CASSLGGTQETQYF
TRBV30	TRBD1	TRBJ2-6	.	TGTGCCTGGATCAGACAGGGGGCTTCTGGGGCCAACGTCCTGACTTTC	CAWIRQGASGANVLTF
TRBV7-9	TRBD1	TRBJ1-6	once	TGTGCCAGCAGTCCCGGGACAGGTTCTAGTTCCTATAATTCACCCCTCCACTTT	CASSPGTGSSSYNSPLHF
TRBV19	.	TRBJ1-5	few	TGTGCCAGTAGTATCGGGGGGCCTAATCAGCCCCAGCATTTT	CASSIGGPNQPQHF
TRBV7-9	TRBD1	TRBJ1-4	.	TGTGCCAGCAGCCTGACAGGGGGTAATGAAAAACTGTTTTTT	CASSLTGGNEKLFF
TRBV15	.	TRBJ2-5	once	TGTGCCACCAGCGGCCCTCAAGAGACCCAGTACTTC	CATSGPQETQYF
TRBV5-6	.	TRBJ2-7	.	TGTGCCAGCAGCTTGGAGGTCGGCGGGATAGCCTACGAGCAGTACTTC	CASSLEVGGIAYEQYF
TRBV30	TRBD2	TRBJ2-1	.	TGTGCCTGGAGTGTAAACGGCCCTAGCGGGGGTGGCTACAATGAGCAGTTCTTC	CAWSVNGPSGGGYNEQFF
TRBV11-2	TRBD1	TRBJ1-4	.	TGTGCCAGCACCCGGACAGGGATTAATGAAAAACTGTTTTTT	CASTRTGINEKLFF
TRBV7-3	TRBD2	TRBJ2-1	.	TGTGCCAGCAGCTTAGTCCGGACTAGCGGGGCCCATGAGCAGTTCTTC	CASSLVRTSGAHEQFF
TRBV5-1	TRBD2	TRBJ2-3	once	TGCGCCAGCAGCTTCAAACTAGCGGGGGGAGCAGATACGCAGTATTTT	CASSFKLAGGADTQYF
TRBV4-1	.	TRBJ2-2	few	TGCGCCAGCCAGCAGAACACCGGGGAGCTGTTTTTT	CASQQNTGELFF
TRBV4-1	.	TRBJ1-3	.	TGCGCCAGCAGCCAAGTCGGCCGAATGCGTACTGGAAACACCATATATTTT	CASSQVGRMRTGNTIYF
TRBV9	.	TRBJ1-6	.	TGTGCCAGCAGCGTAGGGCAGGATGATTCACCCCTCCACTTT	CASSVGQDDSPLHF
TRBV10-3	.	TRBJ1-1	.	TGTGCCATCAGTCTCCCAGGGGAGAACACTGAAGCTTTCTTT	CAISLPGENTEAFF
TRBV2	.	TRBJ2-5	.	TGTGCCAGCAGAAGGACAGACAAAGAGACCCAGTACTTC	CASRRTDKETQYF
TRBV4-1	.	TRBJ1-2	few	TGCGCCAGCAGCCAAAGATCAGCGGCCGGGGGGTATGGCTACACCTTC	CASSQRSAAGGYGYTF
TRBV9	TRBD1	TRBJ2-3	.	TGTGCCAGCAGCGCCGAAAGAGGGGGCAGGGCAGATACGCAGTATTTT	CASSAERGGRADTQYF
TRBV9	.	TRBJ2-4	.	TGTGCCAGCAGCCTAGGCCAGCCCTCGGACATTCAGTACTTC	CASSLGQPSDIQYF
TRBV28	.	TRBJ1-2	many	TGTGCCAGCAGGGGTCGCCTGAATGGGGGCTACACCTTC	CASRGRLNGGYTF
TRBV18	.	TRBJ2-2	.	TGTGCCAGCTCACCAGAAGTAGAAGGGGAGCTGTTTTTT	CASSPEVEGELFF
TRBV4-1	.	TRBJ2-7	few	TGCGCCAGCAGCGCCGGGACGGTCTCCTACGAGCAGTACTTC	CASSAGTVSYEQYF
TRBV27	.	TRBJ1-3	.	TGTGCCAGCAGTACTCGCTCCAGGGGAGACACCATATATTTT	CASSTRSRGDTIYF
TRBV30	.	TRBJ2-5	.	TGTGCCTGGAGTATCGGCCAAGAGACCCAGTACTTC	CAWSIGQETQYF
TRBV2	.	TRBJ1-1	.	TGTGCCAGCAGCCGAACCCTTCGCATGAACACTGAAGCTTTCTTT	CASSRTLRMNTEAFF
TRBV5-1	TRBD1	TRBJ2-5	.	TGCGCCAGCAGCAGTACAACAGGGGTCCGGGAGACCCAGTACTTC	CASSSTTGVRETQYF
TRBV7-9	.	TRBJ2-5	.	TGTGCCAGCAGCTTACCCAGGCATGAAGAGACCCAGTACTTC	CASSLPRHEETQYF
TRBV6-1	.	TRBJ2-7	.	TGTGCCAGCAGTGATGTAGTGACAGCCTACGAGCAGTACTTC	CASSDVVTAYEQYF
TRBV5-4	TRBD2	TRBJ2-1	.	TGTGCCGGAGGTCGGCGGGGGGGTTACAATGAGCAGTTCTTC	CAGGRRGGYNEQFF
TRBV4-2	.	TRBJ1-5	.	TGTGCCAGCAGCCAAGATGCTTCCTTTAGCAATCAGCCCCAGCATTTT	CASSQDASFSNQPQHF
TRBV7-9	.	TRBJ1-2	.	TGTGCCAGCAGCTTTCCACTCATGGACTATGGCTACACCTTC	CASSFPLMDYGYTF
TRBV5-1	.	TRBJ1-1	.	TGCGCCAGCAGCTTGGAGGCGGGGAGGACTGAAGCTTTCTTT	CASSLEAGRTEAFF
TRBV5-1	.	TRBJ1-4	.	TGCGCCAGCAGCTTGGAGGGGAGACGGAATGAAAAACTGTTTTTT	CASSLEGRRNEKLFF
TRBV5-1	.	TRBJ1-1	few	TGCGCCAGCAGCCTTCTCGGACAGACTTCCCAAGGAGCTTTCTTT	CASSLLGQTSQGAFF
TRBV5-1	.	TRBJ2-7	.	TGCGCCAGCAGCACGGACAACTCCTACGAGCAGTACTTC	CASSTDNSYEQYF
TRBV7-9	.	TRBJ1-1	.	TGTGCCAGCAGTTCAGGCGGGAAGGGGAACACTGAAGCTTTCTTT	CASSSGGKGNTEAFF
TRBV19	TRBD1	TRBJ1-2	.	TGTGCCAGCAGACAGGGGGTGGAATCTAACTATGGCTACACCTTC	CASRQGVESNYGYTF
TRBV2	.	TRBJ1-1	.	TGTGCCAGCTACAGGTGGAACACTGAAGCTTTCTTT	CASYRWNTEAFF
TRBV27	.	TRBJ2-5	.	TGTGCCAGCAGTTTCCGACAGAACCAAGAGACCCAGTACTTC	CASSFRQNQETQYF
TRBV30	.	TRBJ1-2	.	TGTGCCTGGACCGGGACATCTGTGGATGGCTACACCTTC	CAWTGTSVDGYTF
TRBV5-1	TRBD1	TRBJ1-1	few	TGCGCCAGCAGCCCAGGGACAGGGGGGACCACTGAAGCTTTCTTT	CASSPGTGGTTEAFF
TRBV9	TRBD1	TRBJ1-2	.	TGTGCCAGCAGCGTAGGAGGCAGGGGGAACTATGGCTACACCTTC	CASSVGGRGNYGYTF
TRBV7-3	.	TRBJ2-3	.	TGTGCCAGCAGCCAAGGTTCTGATACGCAGTATTTT	CASSQGSDTQYF
TRBV19	TRBD1	TRBJ2-5	.	TGTGCCAGTAGGTCCCGGGACAGGGGGCAAGAGACCCAGTACTTC	CASRSRDRGQETQYF
TRBV28	.	TRBJ1-2	few	TGTGCCAGCAGTCCGGACAGTGGAGGCTACACCTTC	CASSPDSGGYTF
TRBV14	.	TRBJ2-3	few	TGTGCCAGCAGCCAAGACAGGGAAGATACGCAGTATTTT	CASSQDREDTQYF
TRBV29-1	TRBD1	TRBJ1-1	.	TGCAGCGTTGGGGGACAGGGGGCCGGTGAAGCTTTCTTT	CSVGGQGAGEAFF
TRBV4-1	.	TRBJ1-6	.	TGCGCCAGCAGCCAAGATGTGGGGTCACCCCTCCACTTT	CASSQDVGSPLHF
TRBV6-5	TRBD1	TRBJ1-2	.	TGTGCCAGCAGGCGCGGGACAGGGGATGGCTACACCTTC	CASRRGTGDGYTF
TRBV4-3	TRBD1	TRBJ2-2	.	TGCGCCAGCAGCCAAGAACAGGGGTCGAACACCGGGGAGCTGTTTTTT	CASSQEQGSNTGELFF
TRBV29-1	.	TRBJ1-5	few	TGCAGCGTTGCCCCCACAGGGTCCATCAATCAGCCCCAGCATTTT	CSVAPTGSINQPQHF
TRBV30	.	TRBJ2-7	.	TGTGCCTGGGGACCGTTTTACGAGCAGTACTTC	CAWGPFYEQYF
TRBV5-6	TRBD2	TRBJ2-3	.	TGTGCCAGCAGCTGGGGAGCGGGGGAGATCACAGATACGCAGTATTTT	CASSWGAGEITDTQYF
TRBV5-6	.	TRBJ1-4	once	TGTGCCAGCAACCCTCCAGGCGGGGATACTGAAAAACTGTTTTTT	CASNPPGGDTEKLFF